This T cell receptor beta chain was recorded in a study of T cell repertoires in ileal Crohn's disease. Study context: M6 samples are neoterminal ileum biopsies from postoperative colonoscopy. General study results and limits: All patients with clonality above 26.8% had endoscopic recurrence.

Time point defined: neoterminal ileum biopsy at postoperative endoscopy, about 6 months after surgery. Trimming removed 5 bases from V and 10 bases from J, with 20 bases in between. The germline gives CDR1 MDHEN, CDR2 SYDVKM. This CDR3 is built from 14 residues. Per sample, roughly 500 nanograms of biopsy DNA were TCRB immunosequenced. Generated by immunoSEQ multiplex PCR, the TCRdb table keeps only in-frame clones and is missing some. The data show about 12,000 clones, with around four fifths seen just once and approximately 10% held by the top ten. In its sample, this clone was seen a few times. Its specificity is unknown.

V and J are TRBV28 and TRBJ1-1, with D possibly being TRBD1 (6 bases). The TCR sequence derives from an adult with Crohn's disease. The sample was ileal tissue. The CDR3 nucleotides read TGTGCCAGCAGTACAGGGTCCAGGGGTCACGGAGCTTTCTTT. It translates to CASSTGSRGHGAFF.